This T cell receptor beta chain came from a study of shared clonotypes between healthy human individuals. Study-level background: The donor group consisted of two women and three men, aged 18 to 49.

In its sample, this clone was seen a few times. Sequencing was performed with immunoSEQ multiplex PCR; in TCRdb, only in-frame clones are kept and a portion is missing. The data show 2 million to 3 million clones, roughly 92% seen once. This CDR3 is built from 13 residues. The germline gives CDR1 SNHLY, CDR2 FYNNEI. Between the trimmed V and J ends, which lost 7 bases and 4 bases, there was a span of 11 bases. There were only Caucasian adults among the donors, and all lived in Nashville, Tennessee. The investigators split CD4+ cells into a CD45RA+ naive subset and a CD45RA-negative memory subset. The source of this sequence is a young man in good health. This sequence joins TRBV2 and TRBJ1-5; D gene unclear. What was sequenced was naive CD4+ T cells sorted from blood. Subset meaning: CD45RA+ positively selected. The CDR3 DNA reads TGTGCCAGCACGGCGTTTGAGAATCAGCCCCAGCATTTT. As protein: CASTAFENQPQHF.